The present T cell receptor (beta chain) was sequenced within a study of shared clonotypes between healthy human individuals. Study-level points and caveats: Naive CD4 clonotypes overlapped across a few donors at approximately 4.5%. A limitation of the genetic and exposure-history diversity represented arose from few donors.

Produced via immunoSEQ multiplex PCR; TCRdb's table is partial and in-frame only. The sample lists about 2.2 million clones, around 95% occurring once. Germline V lookup: CDR1 SGDLS, CDR2 YYNGEE. The length of the CDR3 is 14 residues. Trimming shortened V by 3 bases and J by 0 bases, and 9 bases separated the two germline ends. Naive-designated CD8 cells lacked CD45RO, were positively enriched for CCR7, and omitted terminally differentiated effector memory CD45RA+ cells. Comments on this clone: Its antigen remains unknown.

The rearrangement joins TRBV9 to TRBJ1-1, with a tentative D call TRBD1 (5 bases). The receptor comes from a young man in good health. Some clones in this sample may be carry-over from other donors' samples. The sequencing input was naive CD8+ T cells from PBMCs. Here the CDR3 DNA reads TGTGCCAGCAGCGCCGGGACTGTGAACACTGAAGCTTTCTTT. It translates to CASSAGTVNTEAFF.